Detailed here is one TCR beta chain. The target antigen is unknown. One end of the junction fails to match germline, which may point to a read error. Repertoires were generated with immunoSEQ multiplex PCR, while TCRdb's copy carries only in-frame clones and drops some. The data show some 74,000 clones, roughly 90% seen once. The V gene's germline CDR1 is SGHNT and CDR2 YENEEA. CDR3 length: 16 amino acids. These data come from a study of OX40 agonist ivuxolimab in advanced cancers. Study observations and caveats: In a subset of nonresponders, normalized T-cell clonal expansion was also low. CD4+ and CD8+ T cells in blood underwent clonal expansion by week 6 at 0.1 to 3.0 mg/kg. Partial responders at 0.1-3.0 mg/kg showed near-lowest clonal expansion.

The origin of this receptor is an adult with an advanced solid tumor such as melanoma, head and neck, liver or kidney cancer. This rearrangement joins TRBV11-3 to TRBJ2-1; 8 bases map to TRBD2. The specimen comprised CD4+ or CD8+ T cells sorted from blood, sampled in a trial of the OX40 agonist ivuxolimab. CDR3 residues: CASSLGGRSPYNEQLF. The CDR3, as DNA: TGTGCCAGCAGCTTAGGCGGGAGGTCCCCCTACAATGAGCAGCTCTTC.